One and the same sample provided the 26 T cell receptor beta chains below, sequenced in a study of blood T cells in healthy people across ages. A second PCR, run for about 7 to 11 cycles, used a sample-barcoded 5' primer plus a J-beta primer mix. Via MiXCR, TCRdb re-called the 5' RACE reads, giving one row per CDR3 protein. The sample includes about a million distinct CDR3 sequences, 35% to 40% of them seen just once. Sequencing input: blood. These receptors were taken from a man younger than 35 in good health.

V and J are TRBV29-1 and TRBJ2-3; D gene unclear. The CDR3 extends over 14 amino acids. V dropped 4 bases and J dropped 2 bases, with 13 bases sitting between them. Germline V gene data show CDR1 as SQVTM and CDR2 as ANQGSEA. CDR3 sequence: CSVGGRLHTDTQYF. The CDR3 DNA follows: TGCAGCGTTGGAGGCCGGCTACACACAGATACGCAGTATTTT.

This chain uses TRBV6-2 or TRBV6-3 with TRBJ2-3; TRBD1 matches at 9 bases. The V and J ends lost 8 bases and 4 bases, in that order; junction bases with no gene match: 7. This CDR3 contains 14 residues. CDR1 and CDR2 from the germline V gene are MNHEY and SVGEGT. CDR3 in amino acids: CASRKDRGADTQYF. The CDR3 nucleotides read TGTGCCAGCCGAAAGGACAGGGGAGCAGATACGCAGTATTTT.

The chain carries TRBV7-6 and TRBJ1-6; TRBD1 matches at 9 bases. This CDR3 contains 16 residues. The trim removed 1 base at V and 10 bases at J, leaving 8 bases unmatched. Per the germline V gene, CDR1 is SGHVS and CDR2 is FNYEAQ. The CDR3 bases are TGTGCCAGCAGCTTAGAGACAGGGGGTCTTAACTCACCCCTCCACTTT. Its protein product is CASSLETGGLNSPLHF.

The gene calls are TRBV6-2 or TRBV6-3 and TRBJ1-1; D gene ambiguous. The CDR3 is 11 residues long. V was cut by 6 bases and J by 7 bases, with 9 bases left in between. Germline CDR1 is MNHEY and CDR2 is SVGEGT. The CDR3 DNA sequence: TGTGCCAGCAGCCAGGCGGTTGAAGCTTTCTTT. This encodes CASSQAVEAFF.

This chain uses TRBV25-1 with TRBJ2-7; D is undetermined. Trimming removed 5 bases from V and 2 bases from J, with 13 bases in between. CDR1 and CDR2 (germline): MGHDK, SYGVNS. There are 14 residues in the CDR3. The CDR3, as DNA: TGTGCCAGCAGTCCCGTCCACGACCCCTACGAGCAGTACTTC. It yields the protein CASSPVHDPYEQYF.

J is TRBJ2-3 and V is TRBV14, with D perhaps TRBD1 (5 bases). The V gene's germline CDR1 is SGHDN and CDR2 FVKESK. The CDR3 is 15 amino acids. The V and J ends lost 4 bases and 0 bases respectively, with 11 bases between them. The CDR3 loop reads CASSLQDTSTDTQYF. CDR3 in DNA: TGTGCCAGCAGCCTACAGGACACTAGCACAGATACGCAGTATTTT.

V gene TRBV14 combines with J gene TRBJ2-1; the D is unclear. CDR1 and CDR2 from the germline V gene are SGHDN and FVKESK. There are 14 residues in the CDR3. V dropped 0 bases and J dropped 2 bases, with 5 bases sitting between them. The CDR3 DNA follows: TGTGCCAGCAGCCAAGATGTGGCCTACAATGAGCAGTTCTTC. As protein: CASSQDVAYNEQFF. Together with reference TRBV14 and TRBJ2-1, the CDR3 gives the full variable domain: EAGVTQFPSHSVIEKGQTVTLRCDPISGHDNLYWYRRVMGKEIKFLLHFVKESKQDESGMPNNRFLAERTGGTYSTLKVQPAELEDSGVYFCASSQDVAYNEQFFGPGTRLTVL.

The V gene is TRBV20-1, the J gene TRBJ1-4, with D maybe TRBD1 (5 bases). Germline CDR1 DFQATT, CDR2 SNEGSKA (reference sequence). Trimming removed 3 bases at V and 4 bases at J, with 18 bases between. The CDR3 is 16 amino acids. The DNA for the CDR3 is TGCAGTGCTAGTTATAAACCGGGACCGAATAATGAAAAACTGTTTTTT. Its protein product is CSASYKPGPNNEKLFF.

This chain joins TRBV6-2 or TRBV6-3 and TRBJ1-1; D gene uncertain. The germline CDR1 and CDR2 sequences are MNHEY and SVGEGT. V was cut by 2 bases and J by 1 base, with 17 bases left in between. The CDR3 consists of 17 residues. CDR3 bases: TGTGCCAGCAGTTACAATTGGGTCCCAATGAGGAACACTGAAGCTTTCTTT. As protein: CASSYNWVPMRNTEAFF.

The rearrangement uses TRBV6-2 or TRBV6-3 and TRBJ2-2, with D perhaps TRBD1 (6 bases). Germline V gene data show CDR1 as MNHEY and CDR2 as SVGEGT. Trimming shortened V by 7 bases and J by 5 bases, and 14 bases separated the two germline ends. This CDR3 has 14 residues. CDR3 protein: CASISQGRTGELFF. Here the CDR3 DNA reads TGTGCCAGCATTTCACAGGGTAGGACCGGGGAGCTGTTTTTT.

The CDR3 protein is CASTLWGEGCNEQFF. The CDR3 DNA is TGTGCCAGCACCCTCTGGGGGGAGGGCTGCAATGAGCAGTTCTTC. The V gene is TRBV27, the J gene TRBJ2-1, with TRBD2 identical over 7 bases. This CDR3 is 15 amino acids long. With V trimmed by 7 bases and J by 6 bases, 12 bases remained unmatched. Germline CDR1 reads MNHEY; CDR2 reads SMNVEV (reference sequence).

The CDR3 loop reads CAISSREVNTEAFF. The DNA of the CDR3 is TGTGCCATCAGTTCCAGGGAAGTGAACACTGAAGCTTTCTTT. This chain connects TRBV10-3 to TRBJ1-1; TRBD1 might be the D (5 bases). The CDR3 extends over 14 amino acids. Trimming removed 5 bases from V and 0 bases from J, with 10 bases in between. CDR1 and CDR2 from the germline V gene are ENHRY and SYGVKD.

This clonotype was counted many times. The chain carries TRBV5-6 and TRBJ2-1; D possibly corresponds to TRBD2 (5 bases). The V and J ends lost 3 bases and 11 bases respectively, with 15 bases between them. The germline gives CDR1 SGHDT, CDR2 YYEEEE. CDR3 length equals 13 residues. This CDR3 reads CASSSPFLAQQFF. The CDR3 DNA follows: TGTGCCAGCAGCTCGCCCTTCCTAGCCCAGCAGTTCTTC.

This clonotype was detected only a few times. The chain couples TRBV6-2 or TRBV6-3 to TRBJ2-7; D may be TRBD1 (5 bases). The CDR3 contains 15 residues. CDR1 and CDR2 from the germline V gene are MNHEY and SVGEGT. The V gene lost 2 bases and the J gene lost 0 bases, with 11 bases spanning the gap. In nucleotides, the CDR3 is TGTGCCAGCAGTTACGGGGCAGGTCTCTCCTACGAGCAGTACTTC. It codes for CASSYGAGLSYEQYF.

This clonotype was picked up a small number of times. The J gene is TRBJ2-3, the V gene TRBV5-1; D perhaps matches TRBD1 (5 bases). This CDR3 is built from 16 residues. Germline assignment: CDR1 SGHRS and CDR2 YFSETQ. V lost 2 bases and J lost 0, with 13 bases in between. CDR3 bases: TGCGCCAGCAGCTTTCGCAGGGTAACTAGCACAGATACGCAGTATTTT. It encodes CASSFRRVTSTDTQYF.

The chain employs TRBV5-1 and TRBJ1-1; no definite D call. Germline loops: CDR1 SGHRS, CDR2 YFSETQ. This CDR3 region has 14 residues. The V end was cut by 1 base, the J end by 1 base, with 8 bases between. The CDR3 sequence: CASSLYPENTEAFF. In nucleotides, the CDR3 is TGCGCCAGCAGCTTGTACCCAGAGAACACTGAAGCTTTCTTT.

With regard to this clonotype: With a much larger clone just one base away, this may be a read error. V gene TRBV12-3 or TRBV12-4 combines with J gene TRBJ2-3; 7 nucleotides line up with TRBD1. The length of the CDR3 is 14 residues. The CDR3, as DNA: TGTGCCGGCAGTTTGGGGGACAGAACAGATACGCAGTATTTT. Its translation: CAGSLGDRTDTQYF.

The chain's CDR3 is CASSLFSTGELFF. The CDR3 DNA follows: TGTGCCAGCAGTTTGTTCAGCACCGGGGAGCTGTTTTTT. The chain employs TRBV27 and TRBJ2-2, with D hard to call. Germline V lookup: CDR1 MNHEY, CDR2 SMNVEV (reference sequence). This CDR3 contains 13 residues. V gave up 3 bases and J gave up 4 bases, with 6 bases separating them.

The chain links TRBV7-2 to TRBJ1-1; D not certain. The V gene lost 5 bases and the J gene lost 1 base, with 11 bases spanning the gap. Germline V gene sequence: CDR1 SGHTA, CDR2 FQGNSA. This CDR3 contains 14 residues. This CDR3 is CASSVEEANTEAFF. The CDR3 DNA reads as TGTGCCAGCAGCGTAGAAGAGGCGAACACTGAAGCTTTCTTT.

This clonotype was seen a few times. V and J are TRBV20-1 and TRBJ2-3; 9 bases align to TRBD2. Per germline, CDR1 DFQATT and CDR2 SNEGSKA (reference sequence). V lost 6 bases and J lost 2; bases outside the gene matches: 9. The CDR3 is 15 residues long. The CDR3 reads CSALAERGDTDTQYF. Here the CDR3 DNA reads TGCAGTGCGTTGGCGGAGCGGGGGGACACAGATACGCAGTATTTT.

This clonotype was counted a few times. The chain couples TRBV5-1 to TRBJ2-1; tentative D call: TRBD1 (5 bases). The CDR3 has 13 residues. The germline CDR1 and CDR2 sequences are SGHRS and YFSETQ. V was clipped by 9 bases and J by 8 bases, with 18 bases between them. The CDR3 DNA reads as TGCGCCACCTCTGCCACCGACAGCGATGAGCAGTTCTTC. It specifies CATSATDSDEQFF.

This clonotype occurred a few times. This sequence joins TRBV11-2 and TRBJ2-4; D gene uncertain. This CDR3 has 13 residues. Per germline, CDR1 SGHAT and CDR2 FQNNGV. The V and J ends lost 4 bases and 2 bases respectively, with 6 bases between them. The CDR3 region is CASSYRPKNIQYF. DNA for the CDR3: TGTGCCAGCAGCTACAGACCCAAAAACATTCAGTACTTC.

Worth noting for this clonotype: A junction boundary mismatches the germline segment, possibly from a read error. The rearrangement uses TRBV7-9 and TRBJ1-1; D is uncertain. The germline V gene encodes CDR1 SEHNR and CDR2 FQNEAQ (reference sequence). The CDR3 extends over 14 amino acids. This CDR3 is CASGLREGRTEAFF. CDR3 coding DNA: TGTGCCAGCGGCTTGAGGGAAGGGAGGACTGAAGCTTTCTTT.

J is TRBJ1-5 and V is TRBV27; the D gene is possibly TRBD1 (6 bases). This CDR3 is built from 14 residues. Germline loops: CDR1 MNHEY, CDR2 SMNVEV (reference sequence). V was pared by 4 bases and J by 7 bases, with 14 bases between. CDR3: CASSSNRVSQPQHF. The CDR3 DNA reads TGTGCCAGCAGTTCAAACAGGGTGAGCCAGCCCCAGCATTTT.

This clonotype occurred a few times. The rearrangement uses TRBV7-3 and TRBJ2-3, with a possible D match to TRBD1 (5 bases). The germline V gene encodes CDR1 SGHTA and CDR2 FQGTGA. V was trimmed by 5 bases and J by 8 bases, leaving 11 bases between them. The CDR3 loop spans 12 amino acids. Here the CDR3 DNA reads TGTGCCAGCAGCACACAGGCTCCTACGCAGTATTTT. Translated: CASSTQAPTQYF.

The chain is built from TRBV27 and TRBJ1-6, with D maybe TRBD1 (5 bases). Deletions cut 6 bases from V and 3 bases from J, with 15 bases between. Per the germline V gene, CDR1 is MNHEY and CDR2 is SMNVEV (reference sequence). This CDR3 region has 16 residues. DNA for the CDR3: TGTGCCAGCAGCAGGGTTTTGAGGCTCTATAATTCACCCCTCCACTTT. Translating gives CASSRVLRLYNSPLHF.